The 7 T cell receptor beta chains given below trace back to one sample, sequenced in a study of blood T cell repertoires in COVID-19. The table came from immunoSEQ multiplex PCR; TCRdb's copy has only in-frame clones and leaves some out. This table has 40,000 to 50,000 clones, around 88% appearing once. The sequencing sample was made of peripheral blood. The receptors derive from a woman aged 55 to 70 with acute or convalescent COVID-19.

This clone was picked up one time. The V and J genes are TRBV19 and TRBJ2-7; 7 nucleotides line up with TRBD2. V gave up 5 bases and J gave up 1 base; unmatched junction bases: 14. From germline, CDR1 is LNHDA and CDR2 SQIVND (reference sequence). CDR3 length: 17 amino acids. The CDR3 loop reads CASSGSGQRGLSYEQYF. CDR3 DNA: TGTGCCAGTAGTGGATCAGGGCAGCGGGGACTGTCCTACGAGCAGTACTTC.

This sequence joins TRBV24-1 and TRBJ2-5; possible D gene TRBD1, 5 bases. The V end lost 7 bases, the J end lost 4 bases, and 12 bases lay between the germline ends. Germline V gives CDR1 KGHDR, CDR2 SFDVKD. The CDR3 is 13 residues long. CDR3 sequence: CATSDSLPETQYF. The CDR3 DNA reads as TGTGCCACCAGCGACAGTTTGCCAGAGACCCAGTACTTC.

The J gene is TRBJ1-1, the V gene TRBV6-5; the match to TRBD1 covers 7 bases. Germline assignment: CDR1 MNHEY and CDR2 SVGAGI. This CDR3 contains 14 residues. The V gene end was trimmed by 5 bases and the J gene end by 4 bases; junction bases not matched to a gene: 7. The CDR3 DNA is TGTGCCAGCAGTCCGACAGGGTTTGTCACTGAAGCTTTCTTT. It yields the protein CASSPTGFVTEAFF.

The chain has TRBV28 and TRBJ2-3; 12 nucleotides agree with TRBD2. CDR1 and CDR2 from the germline V gene are MDHEN and SYDVKM. V dropped 5 bases and J dropped 1; count of bases not matched to a gene: 10. The CDR3 spans 18 residues. The CDR3 spells CASSVVLAGGWRTDTQYF. DNA for the CDR3: TGTGCCAGCAGTGTGGTCCTAGCGGGAGGGTGGCGCACAGATACGCAGTATTTT.

This chain joins TRBV4-2 and TRBJ1-5; 9 bases align to TRBD1. The V and J ends lost 4 bases and 1 base, in that order; junction bases with no gene match: 5. Germline CDR1 reads LGHNA; CDR2 reads YNFKEQ. The CDR3 has 16 amino acids. The CDR3 region has the DNA TGTGCCAGCAGCCGCCCGACAGGGGGAAGCAATCAGCCCCAGCATTTT. Protein product: CASSRPTGGSNQPQHF.

The rearrangement joins TRBV18 to TRBJ2-3; 11 nucleotides line up with TRBD2. Trimming at V came to 8 bases and at J to 6 bases, leaving 16 bases not matched to a gene. The CDR3 is 17 amino acids. The germline gives CDR1 KGHSH, CDR2 LQKENI. CDR3 loop: CASQPPLAGGPGDTQYF. CDR3 in DNA: TGTGCCAGCCAACCCCCTTTAGCGGGAGGGCCTGGCGATACGCAGTATTTT.

The chain couples TRBV28 to TRBJ1-2; D is uncertain. Trimming took off 7 bases at V and 3 bases at J, with 18 bases between the two ends. CDR1 and CDR2 from the germline V gene are MDHEN and SYDVKM. The CDR3 length is 15 residues. Here the CDR3 DNA reads TGTGCCAGCACCGACTCCGGAGGCTGGGACTATGGCTACACCTTC. Protein product: CASTDSGGWDYGYTF.